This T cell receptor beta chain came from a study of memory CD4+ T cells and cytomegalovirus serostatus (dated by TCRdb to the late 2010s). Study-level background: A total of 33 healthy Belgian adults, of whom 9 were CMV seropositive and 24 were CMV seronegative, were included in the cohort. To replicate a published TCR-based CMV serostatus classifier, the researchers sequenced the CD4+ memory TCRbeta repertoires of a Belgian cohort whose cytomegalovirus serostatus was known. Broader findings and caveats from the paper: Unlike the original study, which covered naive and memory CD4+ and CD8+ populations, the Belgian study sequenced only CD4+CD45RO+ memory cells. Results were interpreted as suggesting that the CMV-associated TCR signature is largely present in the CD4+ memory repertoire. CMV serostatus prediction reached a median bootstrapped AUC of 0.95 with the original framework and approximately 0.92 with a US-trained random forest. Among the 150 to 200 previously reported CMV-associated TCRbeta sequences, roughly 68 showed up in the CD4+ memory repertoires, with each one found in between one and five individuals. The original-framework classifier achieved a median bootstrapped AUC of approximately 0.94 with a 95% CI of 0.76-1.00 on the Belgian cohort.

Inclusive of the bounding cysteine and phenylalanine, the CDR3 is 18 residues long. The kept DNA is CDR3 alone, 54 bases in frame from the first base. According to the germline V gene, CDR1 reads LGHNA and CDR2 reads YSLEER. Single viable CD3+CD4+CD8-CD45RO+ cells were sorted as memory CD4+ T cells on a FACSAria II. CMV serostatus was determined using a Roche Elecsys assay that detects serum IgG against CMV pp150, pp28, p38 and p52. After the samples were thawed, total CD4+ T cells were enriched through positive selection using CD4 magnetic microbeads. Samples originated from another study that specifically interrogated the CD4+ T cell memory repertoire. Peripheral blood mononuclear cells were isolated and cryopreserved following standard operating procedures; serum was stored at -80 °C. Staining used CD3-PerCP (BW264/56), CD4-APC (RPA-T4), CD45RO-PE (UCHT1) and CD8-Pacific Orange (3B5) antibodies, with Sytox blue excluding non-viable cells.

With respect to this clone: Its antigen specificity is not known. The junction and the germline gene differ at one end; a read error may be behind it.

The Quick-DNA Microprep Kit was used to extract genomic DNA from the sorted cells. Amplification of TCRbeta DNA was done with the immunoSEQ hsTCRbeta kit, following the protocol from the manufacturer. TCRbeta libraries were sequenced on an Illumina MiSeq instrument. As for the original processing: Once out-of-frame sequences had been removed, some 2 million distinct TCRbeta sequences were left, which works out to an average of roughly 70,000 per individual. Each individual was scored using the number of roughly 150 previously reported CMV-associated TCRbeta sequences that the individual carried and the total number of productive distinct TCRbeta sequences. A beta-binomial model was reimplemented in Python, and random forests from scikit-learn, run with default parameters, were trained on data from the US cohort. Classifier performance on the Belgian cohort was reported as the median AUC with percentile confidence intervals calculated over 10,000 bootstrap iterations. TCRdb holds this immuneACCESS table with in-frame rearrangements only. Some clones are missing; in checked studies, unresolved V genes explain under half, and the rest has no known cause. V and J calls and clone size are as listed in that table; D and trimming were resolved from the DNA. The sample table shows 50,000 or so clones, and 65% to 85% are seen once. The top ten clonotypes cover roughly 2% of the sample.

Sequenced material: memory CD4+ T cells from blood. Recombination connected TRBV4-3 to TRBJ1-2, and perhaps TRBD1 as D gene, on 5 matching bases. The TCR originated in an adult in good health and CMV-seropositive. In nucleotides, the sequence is TGCACCAGCAGCCAAGACCAACTCCGGACGGGTAGGGGCTATGGCTACACCTTC. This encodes CTSSQDQLRTGRGYGYTF.